This record concerns one T cell receptor beta chain sequence. The antigen is unknown. These data come from a study of CD8 T cells in Susac syndrome. Germline loops: CDR1 SGHTA, CDR2 FQGNSA. V lost 1 base and J 6 bases, leaving 13 bases between the germline ends. The CDR3 totals 14 residues. The sequenced target, TCR beta, came from blood CD8+ and CD4+ T cells. Relapsing-remitting disease, either stable or active, was present in the treatment-naive patients who were the multiple sclerosis controls. Overall study findings and caveats: As acknowledged by the study, its TCR sequencing and HLA analysis included a relatively small number of individuals.

Reverse transcription of about 0.5 to 1 ug RNA was carried out with random hexamers. The method of amplification for TCR beta CDR3 was immunoSEQ multiplex PCR, covering 54 Vbeta and 13 Jbeta. Each CDR3 protein gets one entry after TCRdb re-called the immunoSEQ multiplex PCR reads with MiXCR. Of 150,000 to 200,000 distinct CDR3 sequences detected, approximately 94% appear once; the ten largest clones hold roughly 0.1%. Source material: CD4+ T cells from PBMCs. The sequence derives from a human donor with multiple sclerosis. The chain has TRBV7-2 and TRBJ2-7, with D maybe TRBD2 (6 bases). The chain's CDR3 is CASSLDSRGGEQYF. In nucleotides, the CDR3 is TGTGCCAGCAGCTTAGATTCGAGGGGAGGCGAGCAGTACTTC.